This T cell receptor (beta chain) was identified in a study of blood T cell repertoires in COVID-19. The CDR3 is made up of 16 amino acids. V trimming: 3 bases; J trimming: 2 bases; junction bases outside the gene matches: 6. Per the germline V gene, CDR1 is KGHSH and CDR2 is LQKENI. Source study methods: Researchers report that nucleated cell counts were estimated from reference gene primer amplification. Profiled with immunoSEQ multiplex PCR; TCRdb holds only in-frame clones, not every one. That table supplies the V and J calls and clone size; D and trimming were determined from the DNA. The sample has around 40,000 clones, about 94% seen once.

This chain uses TRBV18 with TRBJ2-3, with 9 nucleotides matching TRBD2. Material for sequencing was peripheral blood. This receptor was taken from a human donor with active COVID-19. The donor label of this sample is uncertain. The CDR3 DNA sequence: TGTGCCAGCTCACCGAAAGCGGGGGGCCTCACAGATACGCAGTATTTT. It specifies CASSPKAGGLTDTQYF.